This TCR beta chain was retrieved from a study of blood T cell repertoires in COVID-19. On the study more broadly: The study drew acute and convalescent COVID-19 samples from the United States, Italy and Spain.

TCRdb's copy holds only in-frame clones and misses some; the assay was immunoSEQ multiplex PCR. The table has approximately 120,000 clones, 84% seen once; the top ten hold approximately 7%. CDR1 is MNHEY, CDR2 SVGAGI, per germline. J was trimmed by 5 bases and V by 5 bases; bases with no gene match: 6. The CDR3 runs to 14 residues. The sequence was collected from a woman in her forties or fifties with acute or convalescent COVID-19. The chain links TRBV6-5 to TRBJ2-1; the match to TRBD2 covers 7 bases. Specimen: peripheral blood. CDR3 protein: CASSPAGVNNEQFF. The CDR3 DNA follows: TGTGCCAGCAGTCCCGCGGGAGTGAACAATGAGCAGTTCTTC.